Reported below is one T cell receptor beta chain. Its cognate antigen has yet to be identified. Base qualities are not provided; no much larger clone lies one nucleotide away. This sample was included in a study of shared clonotypes between healthy human individuals (TCRdb year 2020). Context from the whole study: The cohort comprised two women and a few men aged 18 to 49 years. For each donor, CD4 naive and CD4 memory were each given three plates, CD8 naive was given two plates, and CD8 memory was given one plate. To estimate repertoire size and how much clonotypes are shared between individuals, the study performed deep sequencing of blood TCR repertoires from a few healthy adults. To increase sequencing depth and limit assay-specific biases, TCR repertoire library preparation and sequencing were carried out by different laboratories using diverse techniques. Between about 0.85 and 9.5 billion PBMCs per donor were obtained by leukapheresis. Study-wide findings and limitations: Naive subsets generally had larger estimated clonotype richness than memory subsets did. Compared with non-shared clonotypes, clonotypes shared by all four sorted-subset donors had higher generation probabilities. Only blood was sampled, and tissue TCR repertoires likely differ from those in blood. Incomplete sequencing was indicated by rarefaction of sorted-subset datasets, despite the large sequencing depth. Pairwise subsampling indicated that sequencing depth was expected to affect the degree of clonotype sharing among donors. When a handful of donors were compared, the shared fraction of clonotypes was around 5% for naive CD4, around 4% for naive CD8, 2% to 2.5% for memory CD4, and under 0.5% for memory CD8. The genetic and exposure-history diversity represented was limited by the small number of donors.

CD8 naive samples were obtained by positive selection for CCR7 among CD45RO-negative cells, yielding a CD45RA+CCR7+ population from which TemRA cells were excluded. The donors were healthy, HIV-negative adults who had no recently reported acute infections or vaccinations. Every donor was a Caucasian adult living in Nashville, Tennessee, USA. Blood was obtained by leukapheresis, after which PBMCs were separated by Ficoll-Histopaque density gradient centrifugation and cryopreserved in liquid nitrogen vapor phase. Analytical flow cytometry was used to check the purity and quantity of every magnetically sorted T cell population. Genomic DNA was isolated from each sorted fraction and quantified by UV absorbance on a Nanodrop 2000c. CDR1 and CDR2, per the germline V gene, are ENHRY and SYGVKD. Trimming removed 5 bases from V and 10 bases from J, leaving 12 bases between the germline ends. The CDR3 contains 12 residues, cysteine and phenylalanine counted. Only CDR3 DNA remains: 36 bases, in frame from the first base.

Using the deep immunoSEQ assay, TCR CDR3 regions were amplified from genomic DNA by multiplex PCR. For each cell subset, the extracted genomic DNA was distributed evenly across all wells of several immunoSEQ 96-well plates, and each plate served as one replicate. For sorted subsets, roughly 190 ng of genomic DNA, equivalent to around 31,000 T cell genomes, went into each replicate PCR. Purified libraries were measured with a Qubit 3.0 fluorometer, size-checked on a Bioanalyzer 2100, and measured again with the KAPA Library Quantification kit. Each immunoSEQ 96-well plate was sequenced on its own single-read 150-cycle Illumina NextSeq 550 flow cell. Per the source publication's procedure: Because the immunoSEQ output included only junctional sequences and no quality scores, the filtering could not be the same as the filtering used for full-length reads. Sequences were annotated with PyIR, a Python wrapper for IgBLAST v1.9, using IMGT germline references to assign V/J genes and CDR3. Reads with weak V/J assignments (E-value above 1e-6), missing CDR3, stop codons, out-of-frame junctions, or ambiguous translated residues were removed. A V3J clonotype was defined by an identical inferred V gene, J gene, and CDR3 amino acid sequence. The percentage overlap between two repertoires was calculated by dividing the number of shared unique clonotypes by the size of the smaller repertoire. Repertoire richness was assessed with RTK rarefaction, the Chao1 estimator, and Recon v2.1 estimates of unobserved clonotypes. For all TCRbeta clonotypes obtained by the gDNA method from a handful of donors, generation probabilities were computed with OLGA. This immuneACCESS table, as held by TCRdb, lists in-frame sequences with V and J called but not all clones. Of the missing ones, under half trace to an unresolved V gene in checked studies; the others have no known cause. The V and J calls and clone size come from that table; D and trimming were worked out from the DNA. For this sample the table gives roughly 770,000 clones, of which about 97% were detected only once. The ten largest clones represent over 0.2% of the sample.

The sequencing sample was made of naive CD8+ T cells sorted from blood. The sample's cell subset or site, from its label and the paper: CD45RA+CCR7+. This TCR derives from a man younger than 40 in good health. This receptor chain uses TRBV10-3 and TRBJ1-5; no D gene is confidently identified. This receptor carries the CDR3 CAISTDREPQHF. In nucleotides, the sequence is TGTGCCATCAGTACGGATCGCGAACCCCAGCATTTT.